The 24 T cell receptor beta chains below were found in one sample sequenced in a study of beta chain features in type 1 diabetes. Expressed TCRB transcripts were sequenced, since all the RNA that had been isolated was reverse transcribed. TCRdb's table, derived via immunoSEQ multiplex PCR, lists solely in-frame clones and lacks some. The sample records under 950,000 clones, 17% being singletons. Input material: naive CD4+ T cells from blood. These receptor sequences come from a woman aged 18-29 years in good health.

This clone was counted a few times. The chain couples TRBV15 to TRBJ2-7, with D possibly matching TRBD2 (5 bases). The V end was cut by 0 bases, the J end by 4 bases, with 7 bases between. From germline, CDR1 is LNHNV and CDR2 YYDKDF (reference sequence). The CDR3 runs to 13 residues. The CDR3 DNA sequence: TGTGCCACCAGCAGAGAGGACTTGTACGAGCAGTACTTC. Protein: CATSREDLYEQYF. The entire variable domain, with the rest obtained from reference TRBV15 and TRBJ2-7, is as follows: DAMVIQNPRYQVTQFGKPVTLSCSQTLNHNVMYWYQQKSSQAPKLLFHYYDKDFNNEADTPDNFQSRRPNTSFCFLDIRSPGLGDTAMYLCATSREDLYEQYFGPGTRLTVT.

Remarks on this clone: Distinct nucleotide sequences in the sample also encode this CDR3. The chain carries TRBV19 and TRBJ1-2, with unresolved D. The CDR3 loop spans 13 amino acids. From germline, CDR1 is LNHDA and CDR2 SQIVND (reference sequence). The V end was cut by 3 bases, the J end by 1 base, with 6 bases between. The CDR3 sequence is CASSIGDNYGYTF. As DNA, the CDR3 is TGTGCCAGTAGTATTGGGGATAACTATGGCTACACCTTC.

This clone has only a few counts. The V gene is TRBV20-1, the J gene TRBJ2-5, with no clear D. Germline CDR1 is DFQATT and CDR2 is SNEGSKA (reference sequence). The CDR3 covers 11 residues. V was shortened by 6 bases and J by 5 bases, with 10 bases between the two germline ends. CDR3 loop: CSANKRETQYF. DNA for the CDR3: TGCAGTGCAAACAAAAGGGAGACCCAGTACTTC.

This clone appeared a few times. Written as DNA, the CDR3 is TGTGCCAGCAGTTGGCCGGGACAGGGGAACGGCTACACCTTC. This encodes CASSWPGQGNGYTF. The chain carries TRBV6-6 and TRBJ1-2; 10 positions agree with TRBD1. The CDR3 has 14 residues. Germline V gene sequence: CDR1 MNHNY, CDR2 SVGAGI (reference sequence). Losses at the gene ends were 4 bases for V and 8 bases for J; bases not matched to a gene: 7.

CDR3 amino acids: CASSRNAGEDEQYF. The CDR3 DNA is TGTGCCAGCAGCAGAAATGCAGGGGAGGACGAGCAGTACTTC. V is TRBV7-2 and J is TRBJ2-7; D is perhaps TRBD1 or TRBD2 (6 bases each). CDR1 SGHTA and CDR2 FQGNSA come from the germline V gene. With 5 bases removed from V and 5 bases from J, the gap between germline ends came to 16 bases. The length of the CDR3 is 14 residues.

This clone was counted a few times. The rearrangement joins TRBV5-6 to TRBJ2-7, with 7 positions matching TRBD2. This CDR3 has 15 residues. Germline V gene sequence: CDR1 SGHDT, CDR2 YYEEEE. V lost 0 bases and J lost 5; bases outside the gene matches: 8. The CDR3 DNA reads TGTGCCAGCAGCTTGGTTGGCGGGAGATCCCACGAGCAGTACTTC. Translating gives CASSLVGGRSHEQYF.

This clone turned up a few times. The chain couples TRBV28 to TRBJ2-4, with 9 bases identical to TRBD2. The CDR3 contains 16 residues. Germline assignment: CDR1 MDHEN and CDR2 SYDVKM. Losses at the gene ends were 3 bases for V and 4 bases for J; bases not matched to a gene: 7. The CDR3 DNA is TGTGCCAGCAGTTTTGGTGGAGCGGGAGGAAAAAACATTCAGTACTTC. Translating gives CASSFGGAGGKNIQYF.

This chain uses TRBV27 with TRBJ2-1, with 10 bases lining up with TRBD1. Germline V gene data show CDR1 as MNHEY and CDR2 as SMNVEV (reference sequence). The CDR3 extends over 16 amino acids. V shed 5 bases, J shed 9 bases, and the junction held 13 bases outside the gene matches. CDR3: CASSPPPGTGVSEQFF. The CDR3 DNA reads as TGTGCCAGCAGTCCACCTCCCGGGACAGGGGTTTCTGAGCAGTTCTTC.

The J gene is TRBJ2-1, the V gene TRBV5-1, with 9 bases matching TRBD2. This CDR3 comprises 19 residues. The germline CDR1 and CDR2 sequences are SGHRS and YFSETQ. Germline trimming cut 10 bases from V and 0 bases from J; bases unmatched to any gene: 20. The CDR3 region has the DNA TGCGCCTCCAAGAGGCTAGCGGGATCAGGGATGAGCTCCTACAATGAGCAGTTCTTC. Encoded protein: CASKRLAGSGMSSYNEQFF.

In DNA, the CDR3 is TGTGCCAGCAGCTTAGTCCCCCGTGGAGAGCAGTACTTC. Translating gives CASSLVPRGEQYF. This chain links TRBV7-9 with TRBJ2-7; the D is unclear. The V gene lost 1 base and the J gene lost 7 bases, with 11 bases spanning the gap. The CDR3 is made up of 13 amino acids. Germline loops: CDR1 SEHNR, CDR2 FQNEAQ (reference sequence).

The J gene is TRBJ2-1, the V gene TRBV7-2, with 13 bases fitting TRBD2. Germline loops: CDR1 SGHTA, CDR2 FQGNSA. V lost 3 bases and J lost 12; bases outside the gene matches: 8. This CDR3 comprises 15 residues. CDR3 amino acids: CASSFGLAGALAQFF. The CDR3 DNA follows: TGTGCCAGCAGCTTCGGACTAGCGGGAGCCCTGGCGCAGTTCTTC.

The chain uses TRBV19 and TRBJ2-5; D uncertain. V lost 4 bases and J lost 7, with 13 bases in between. CDR1 and CDR2 (germline): LNHDA, SQIVND (reference sequence). The CDR3 is made up of 13 amino acids. This CDR3 reads CASSNAAPSTQYF. Here the CDR3 DNA reads TGTGCCAGTAGTAACGCCGCCCCGTCGACCCAGTACTTC.

The chain has TRBV18 and TRBJ2-1, with D tentatively TRBD2 (6 bases). Trimming stripped 1 base from V and 2 bases from J, with 9 bases between. CDR1 and CDR2 from the germline V gene are KGHSH and LQKENI. The CDR3 length is 15 residues. The CDR3: CASSPQAGPYNEQFF. CDR3 nucleotides: TGTGCCAGCTCACCACAAGCGGGCCCCTACAATGAGCAGTTCTTC. The whole variable domain, filled in from reference TRBV18 and TRBJ2-1, reads NAGVMQNPRHLVRRRGQEARLRCSPMKGHSHVYWYRQLPEEGLKFMVYLQKENIIDESGMPKERFSAEFPKEGPSILRIQQVVRGDSAAYFCASSPQAGPYNEQFFGPGTRLTVL.

The rearrangement links TRBV5-6 to TRBJ2-3, with 12 bases aligning to TRBD2. V trimming: 2 bases; J trimming: 0 bases; junction bases outside the gene matches: 4. Germline CDR1 reads SGHDT; CDR2 reads YYEEEE. This CDR3 has 17 amino acids. The CDR3 region is CASSLRTSGKSTDTQYF. Written as DNA, the CDR3 is TGTGCCAGCAGCTTAAGGACTAGCGGGAAGAGCACAGATACGCAGTATTTT.

This chain links TRBV2 with TRBJ1-4, with a possible D match to TRBD1 (5 bases). The CDR3 spans 17 residues. The V gene lost 6 bases and the J gene lost 5 bases, with 22 bases spanning the gap. Germline-derived CDR1 and CDR2 are SNHLY and FYNNEI. The CDR3 bases are TGTGCCAGCAGCGGGCCTACCTCCGGGGGTTTAAATGAAAAACTGTTTTTT. It codes for CASSGPTSGGLNEKLFF.

There are a few counts of this clone. This rearrangement joins TRBV7-9 to TRBJ2-1, with TRBD2 matching over 10 bases. Germline lookup yields CDR1 SEHNR and CDR2 FQNEAQ (reference sequence). The V segment lost 2 bases and the J segment 7 bases; nucleotides outside the gene matches: 8. The CDR3 has 16 amino acids. CDR3 sequence: CASSLNLWTSGNEQFF. The CDR3 DNA sequence: TGTGCCAGCAGCTTAAATTTGTGGACTAGCGGTAATGAGCAGTTCTTC.

This chain connects TRBV2 to TRBJ2-1; 7 bases align to TRBD1. The CDR3 is made up of 16 amino acids. V dropped 6 bases and J dropped 7; count of bases not matched to a gene: 15. CDR1 is SNHLY, CDR2 FYNNEI, per germline. The CDR3 loop reads CASSHSTGTALNEQFF. DNA for the CDR3: TGTGCCAGCAGCCATTCCACCGGGACAGCTCTAAATGAGCAGTTCTTC.

The rearrangement uses TRBV6-6 and TRBJ1-4; 8 bases are a match to TRBD1. The CDR3 is made up of 15 amino acids. The ends lost 6 bases at V and 3 bases at J; junction bases unmatched: 6. Germline CDR1 reads MNHNY; CDR2 reads SVGAGI (reference sequence). CDR3 region: CASRPGQGPNEKLFF. In DNA form, the CDR3 reads TGTGCCAGCAGACCAGGACAGGGCCCTAATGAAAAACTGTTTTTT.

This clone showed up just a few times. This sequence joins TRBV2 and TRBJ1-1; D remains unclear. Trimming removed 6 bases from V and 5 bases from J, with 10 bases in between. CDR1 SNHLY and CDR2 FYNNEI come from the germline V gene. The CDR3 has 12 residues. Here the CDR3 reads CASRRPGTEAFF. The DNA of the CDR3 is TGTGCCAGCAGGAGACCCGGTACTGAAGCTTTCTTT. Supplemented by reference TRBV2 and TRBJ1-1, the full variable domain reads EPEVTQTPSHQVTQMGQEVILRCVPISNHLYFYWYRQILGQKVEFLVSFYNNEISEKSEIFDDQFSVERPDGSNFTLKIRSTKLEDSAMYFCASRRPGTEAFFGQGTRLTVV.

The table lists this clone with a few counts. V usage is TRBV11-2 and J usage is TRBJ2-7; D remains unclear. Germline CDR1 reads SGHAT; CDR2 reads FQNNGV. V shed 0 bases and J shed 0 bases, with 9 bases lying between them. The CDR3 consists of 15 residues. The CDR3 spells CASSLDVLLSYEQYF. In nucleotides, the CDR3 is TGTGCCAGCAGCTTAGATGTACTCCTCTCCTACGAGCAGTACTTC. The full variable domain, rest sourced from reference TRBV11-2 and TRBJ2-7, is EAGVAQSPRYKIIEKRQSVAFWCNPISGHATLYWYQQILGQGPKLLIQFQNNGVVDDSQLPKDRFSAERLKGVDSTLKIQPAKLEDSAVYLCASSLDVLLSYEQYFGPGTRLTVT.

The rearrangement joins TRBV18 to TRBJ1-5, with D perhaps matching TRBD1 (5 bases). The CDR3 runs 13 residues. V was pared by 3 bases and J by 5 bases, with 8 bases between. CDR1 and CDR2 from the germline V gene are KGHSH and LQKENI. The CDR3 sequence: CASSPTADQPQHF. The CDR3 DNA follows: TGTGCCAGCTCACCGACAGCGGATCAGCCCCAGCATTTT.

The chain combines TRBV6-5 with TRBJ2-7; 12 bases map to TRBD2. The germline gives CDR1 MNHEY, CDR2 SVGAGI. The J segment lost 4 bases and the V segment lost 6 bases, leaving 4 bases of the junction unmatched. The CDR3 spans 14 residues. CDR3 region: CASSPTSGSYEQYF. The CDR3 nucleotides are TGTGCCAGCAGCCCGACTAGCGGGAGTTACGAGCAGTACTTC.

A few counts support this clone. The rearrangement joins TRBV7-2 to TRBJ2-7, with D possibly TRBD1 on 7 matching bases. The CDR3 totals 14 residues. Germline V gives CDR1 SGHTA, CDR2 FQGNSA. V lost 5 bases to trimming and J lost 5 bases, with 16 bases between them. The CDR3 region has the DNA TGTGCCAGCAGCGAATCGACAGGGAGGAACGAGCAGTACTTC. This sequence encodes CASSESTGRNEQYF.

This clone turned up a few times. This chain connects TRBV19 to TRBJ2-3, with 9 bases identical to TRBD2. V lost 10 bases and J lost 2; bases outside the gene matches: 4. Germline V lookup: CDR1 LNHDA, CDR2 SQIVND (reference sequence). This CDR3 is built from 13 residues. This CDR3 reads CATERGDTDTQYF. Written as DNA, the CDR3 is TGTGCCACGGAGCGGGGGGACACAGATACGCAGTATTTT.